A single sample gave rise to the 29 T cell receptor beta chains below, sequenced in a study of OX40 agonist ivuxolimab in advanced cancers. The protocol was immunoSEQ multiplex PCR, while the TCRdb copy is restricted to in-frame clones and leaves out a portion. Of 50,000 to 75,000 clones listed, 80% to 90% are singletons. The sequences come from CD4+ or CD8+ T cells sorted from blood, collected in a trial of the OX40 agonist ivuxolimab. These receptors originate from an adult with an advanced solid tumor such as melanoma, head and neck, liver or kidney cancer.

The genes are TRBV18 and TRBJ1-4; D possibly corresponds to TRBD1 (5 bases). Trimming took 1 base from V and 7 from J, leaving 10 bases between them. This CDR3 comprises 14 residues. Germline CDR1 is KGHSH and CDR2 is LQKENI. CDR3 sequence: CASSPRGGGEKLFF. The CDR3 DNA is TGTGCCAGCTCACCACGGGGCGGAGGTGAAAAACTGTTTTTT.

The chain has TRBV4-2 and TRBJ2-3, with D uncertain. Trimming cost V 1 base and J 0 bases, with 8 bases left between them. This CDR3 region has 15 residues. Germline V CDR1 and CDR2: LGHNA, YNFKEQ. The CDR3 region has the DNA TGTGCCAGCAGCCAAGTCCTGGGTAGCACAGATACGCAGTATTTT. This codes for CASSQVLGSTDTQYF.

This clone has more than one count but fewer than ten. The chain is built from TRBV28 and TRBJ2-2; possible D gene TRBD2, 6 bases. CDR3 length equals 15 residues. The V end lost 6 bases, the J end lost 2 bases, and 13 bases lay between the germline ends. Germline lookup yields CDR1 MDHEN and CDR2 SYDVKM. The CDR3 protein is CASRPSGSNTGELFF. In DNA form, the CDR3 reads TGTGCCAGCAGACCGAGCGGGTCAAACACCGGGGAGCTGTTTTTT.

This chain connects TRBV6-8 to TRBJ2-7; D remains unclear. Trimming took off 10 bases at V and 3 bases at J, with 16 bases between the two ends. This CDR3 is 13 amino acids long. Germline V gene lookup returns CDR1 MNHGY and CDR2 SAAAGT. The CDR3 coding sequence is TGTGCCATCATAATCAGGAAGAGCTACGAGCAGTACTTC. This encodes CAIIIRKSYEQYF.

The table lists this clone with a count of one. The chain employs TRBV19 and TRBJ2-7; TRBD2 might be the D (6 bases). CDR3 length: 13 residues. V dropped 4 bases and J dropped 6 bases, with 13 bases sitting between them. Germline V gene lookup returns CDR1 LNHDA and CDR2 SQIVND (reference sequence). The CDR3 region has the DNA TGTGCCAGTAGTACCCCACCGGGAGCCGAGCAGTACTTC. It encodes CASSTPPGAEQYF.

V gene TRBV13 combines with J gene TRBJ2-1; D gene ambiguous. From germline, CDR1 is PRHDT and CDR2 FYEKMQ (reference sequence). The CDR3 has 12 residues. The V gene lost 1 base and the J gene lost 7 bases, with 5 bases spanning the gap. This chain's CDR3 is CASSLVWNEQFF. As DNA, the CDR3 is TGTGCCAGCAGCTTAGTCTGGAATGAGCAGTTCTTC.

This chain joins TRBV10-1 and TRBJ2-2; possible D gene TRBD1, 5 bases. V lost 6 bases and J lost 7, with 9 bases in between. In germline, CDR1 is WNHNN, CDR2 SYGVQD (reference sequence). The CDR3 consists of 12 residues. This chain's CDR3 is CASSQGNGELFF. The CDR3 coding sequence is TGCGCCAGCAGCCAGGGTAACGGGGAGCTGTTTTTT.

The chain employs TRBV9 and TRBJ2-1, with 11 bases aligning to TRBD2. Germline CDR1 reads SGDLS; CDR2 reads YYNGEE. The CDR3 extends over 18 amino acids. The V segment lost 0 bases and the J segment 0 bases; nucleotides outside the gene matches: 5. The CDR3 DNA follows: TGTGCCAGCAGCGTAGAGGGGACTAGCGGCGGCTCCTACAATGAGCAGTTCTTC. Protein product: CASSVEGTSGGSYNEQFF.

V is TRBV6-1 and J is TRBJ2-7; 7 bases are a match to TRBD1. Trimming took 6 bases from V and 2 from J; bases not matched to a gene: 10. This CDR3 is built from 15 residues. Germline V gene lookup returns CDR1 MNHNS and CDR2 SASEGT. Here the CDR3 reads CASRGTGDSPYEQYF. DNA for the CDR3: TGTGCCAGCAGGGGAACAGGGGACAGTCCCTACGAGCAGTACTTC.

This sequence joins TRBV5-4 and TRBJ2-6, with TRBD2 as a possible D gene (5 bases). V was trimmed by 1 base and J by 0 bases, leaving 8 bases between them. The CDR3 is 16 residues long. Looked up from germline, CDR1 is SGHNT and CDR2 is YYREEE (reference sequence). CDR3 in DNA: TGTGCCAGCAGCTTGCTCGCGGGCTCTGGGGCCAACGTCCTGACTTTC. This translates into CASSLLAGSGANVLTF.

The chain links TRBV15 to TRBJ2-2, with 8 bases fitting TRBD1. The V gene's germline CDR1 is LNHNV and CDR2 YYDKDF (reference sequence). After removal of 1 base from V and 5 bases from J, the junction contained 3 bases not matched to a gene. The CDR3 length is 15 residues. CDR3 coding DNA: TGTGCCACCAGCAGAGGGGACAGGTTGACCGGGGAGCTGTTTTTT. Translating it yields CATSRGDRLTGELFF.

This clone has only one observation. The CDR3 region has the DNA TGTGCCAGCAGCCCAGCAATGTCTTCCTACAATGAGCAGTTCTTC. Translating it yields CASSPAMSSYNEQFF. The rearrangement links TRBV7-2 to TRBJ2-1, with D unclear. The CDR3 spans 15 residues. The ends were cut back, 5 bases at V and 1 base at J, with 12 bases in the middle. CDR1 and CDR2 (germline): SGHTA, FQGNSA.

The CDR3 DNA follows: TGTGCCAGTAGTATAGAGGACTACAGAACAGATACGCAGTATTTT. This codes for CASSIEDYRTDTQYF. The chain recombines TRBV19 with TRBJ2-3; D possibly corresponds to TRBD2 (6 bases). The length of the CDR3 is 15 residues. Germline CDR1 LNHDA, CDR2 SQIVND (reference sequence). The V and J ends lost 0 bases and 3 bases respectively, with 10 bases between them.

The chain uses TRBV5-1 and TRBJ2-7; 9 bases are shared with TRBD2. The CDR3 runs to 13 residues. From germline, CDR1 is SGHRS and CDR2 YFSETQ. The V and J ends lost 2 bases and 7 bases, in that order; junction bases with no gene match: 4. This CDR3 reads CASSFSGGREQYF. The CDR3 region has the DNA TGCGCCAGCAGCTTCAGCGGGGGGAGGGAGCAGTACTTC.

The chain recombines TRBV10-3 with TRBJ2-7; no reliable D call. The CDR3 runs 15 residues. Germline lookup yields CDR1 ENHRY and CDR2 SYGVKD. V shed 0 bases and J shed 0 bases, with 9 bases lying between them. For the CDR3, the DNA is TGTGCCATCAGTGAGTCTGGGCAAACCTCCTACGAGCAGTACTTC. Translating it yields CAISESGQTSYEQYF.

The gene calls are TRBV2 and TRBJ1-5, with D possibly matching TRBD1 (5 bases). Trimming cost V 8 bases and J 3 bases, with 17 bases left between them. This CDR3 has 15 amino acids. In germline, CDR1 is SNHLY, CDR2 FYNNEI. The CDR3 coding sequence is TGTGCCAGCGAAGATGCAACAGGAGCCAATCAGCCCCAGCATTTT. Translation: CASEDATGANQPQHF. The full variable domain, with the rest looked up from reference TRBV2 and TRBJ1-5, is EPEVTQTPSHQVTQMGQEVILRCVPISNHLYFYWYRQILGQKVEFLVSFYNNEISEKSEIFDDQFSVERPDGSNFTLKIRSTKLEDSAMYFCASEDATGANQPQHFGDGTRLSIL.

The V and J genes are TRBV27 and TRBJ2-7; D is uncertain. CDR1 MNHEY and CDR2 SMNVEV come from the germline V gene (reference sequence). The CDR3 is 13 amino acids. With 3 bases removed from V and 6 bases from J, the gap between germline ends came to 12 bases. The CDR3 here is CASSFGASGEQYF. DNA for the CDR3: TGTGCCAGCAGTTTTGGAGCCTCGGGCGAGCAGTACTTC.

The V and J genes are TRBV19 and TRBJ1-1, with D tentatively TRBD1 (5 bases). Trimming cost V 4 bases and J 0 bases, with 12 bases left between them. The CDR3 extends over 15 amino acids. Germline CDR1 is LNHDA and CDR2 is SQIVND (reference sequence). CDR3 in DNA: TGTGCCAGTAGTACCTTCCAGGGCTTGAACACTGAAGCTTTCTTT. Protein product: CASSTFQGLNTEAFF.

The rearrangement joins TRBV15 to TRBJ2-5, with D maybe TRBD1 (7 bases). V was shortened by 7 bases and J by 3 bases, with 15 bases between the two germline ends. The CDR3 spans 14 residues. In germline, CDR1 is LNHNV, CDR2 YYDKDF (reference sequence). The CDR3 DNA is TGTGCCACCACATCGGTCAGGGGGGAAGAGACCCAGTACTTC. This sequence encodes CATTSVRGEETQYF. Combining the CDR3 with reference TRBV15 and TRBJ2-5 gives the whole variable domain DAMVIQNPRYQVTQFGKPVTLSCSQTLNHNVMYWYQQKSSQAPKLLFHYYDKDFNNEADTPDNFQSRRPNTSFCFLDIRSPGLGDTAMYLCATTSVRGEETQYFGPGTRLLVL.

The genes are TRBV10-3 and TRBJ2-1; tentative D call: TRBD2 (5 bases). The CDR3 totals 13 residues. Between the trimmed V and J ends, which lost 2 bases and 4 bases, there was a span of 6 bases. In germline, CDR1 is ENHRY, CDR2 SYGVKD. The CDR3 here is CAISEGEYNEQFF. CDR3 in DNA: TGTGCCATCAGTGAGGGGGAGTACAATGAGCAGTTCTTC.

The CDR3 sequence: CASSLSGSPSYEQYF. In nucleotides, the CDR3 is TGTGCCAGCAGTTTATCGGGGTCCCCCTCCTACGAGCAGTACTTC. The rearrangement links TRBV27 to TRBJ2-7; no firm D call. The germline V gene encodes CDR1 MNHEY and CDR2 SMNVEV (reference sequence). CDR3 size: 15 residues. Deletions cut 0 bases from V and 0 bases from J, with 9 bases between.

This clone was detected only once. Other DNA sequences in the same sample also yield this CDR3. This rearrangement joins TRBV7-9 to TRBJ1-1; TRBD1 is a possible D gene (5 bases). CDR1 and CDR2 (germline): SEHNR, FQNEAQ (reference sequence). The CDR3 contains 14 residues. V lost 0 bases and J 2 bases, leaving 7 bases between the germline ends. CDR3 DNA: TGTGCCAGCAGCTTAGCGGGGACCAACACTGAAGCTTTCTTT. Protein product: CASSLAGTNTEAFF.

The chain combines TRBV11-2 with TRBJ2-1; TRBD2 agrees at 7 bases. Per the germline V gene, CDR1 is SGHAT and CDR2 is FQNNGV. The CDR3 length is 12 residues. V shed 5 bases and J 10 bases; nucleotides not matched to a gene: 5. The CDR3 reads CASSHISGEQFF. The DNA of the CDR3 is TGTGCCAGCAGCCACATTAGCGGGGAGCAGTTCTTC.

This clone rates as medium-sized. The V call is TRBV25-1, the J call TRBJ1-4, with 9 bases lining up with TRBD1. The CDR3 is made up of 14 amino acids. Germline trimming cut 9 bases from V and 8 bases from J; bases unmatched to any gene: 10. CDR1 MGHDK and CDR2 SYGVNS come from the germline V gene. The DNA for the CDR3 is TGTGCCAGTTCCGCCGGGACAGGGTTGGAAAAACTGTTTTTT. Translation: CASSAGTGLEKLFF.

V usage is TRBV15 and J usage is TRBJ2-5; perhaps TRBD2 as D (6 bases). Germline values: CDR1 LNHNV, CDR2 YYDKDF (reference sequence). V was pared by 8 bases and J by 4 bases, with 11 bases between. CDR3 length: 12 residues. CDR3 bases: TGTGCCACCGACGGGAGTGGAGAGACCCAGTACTTC. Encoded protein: CATDGSGETQYF.

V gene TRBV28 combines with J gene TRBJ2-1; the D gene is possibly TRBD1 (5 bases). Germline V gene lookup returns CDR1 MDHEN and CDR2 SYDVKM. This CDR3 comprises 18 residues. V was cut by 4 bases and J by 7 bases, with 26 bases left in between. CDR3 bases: TGTGCCAGCAGTTCCCGTCGGACAAATGCTTTTCTAGGGAATGAGCAGTTCTTC. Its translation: CASSSRRTNAFLGNEQFF.

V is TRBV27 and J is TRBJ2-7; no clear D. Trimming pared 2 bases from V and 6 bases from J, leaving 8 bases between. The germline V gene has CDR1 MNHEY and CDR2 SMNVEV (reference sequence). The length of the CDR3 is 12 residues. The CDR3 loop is CASSLASGEQYF. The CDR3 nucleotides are TGTGCCAGCAGTTTAGCGTCCGGCGAGCAGTACTTC.

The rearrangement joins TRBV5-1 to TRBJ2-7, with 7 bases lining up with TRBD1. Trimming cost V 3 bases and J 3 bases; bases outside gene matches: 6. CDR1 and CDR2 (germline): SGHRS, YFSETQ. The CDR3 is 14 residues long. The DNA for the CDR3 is TGCGCCAGCAGCTATTCCGGGACAGACTACGAGCAGTACTTC. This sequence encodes CASSYSGTDYEQYF.

The CDR3 region is CASTLPGGSYGYTF. The CDR3 nucleotides read TGTGCCAGTACCCTCCCGGGAGGGAGCTATGGCTACACCTTC. J is TRBJ1-2 and V is TRBV19; D not resolved. The CDR3 covers 14 residues. V was clipped by 7 bases and J by 4 bases, with 16 bases between them. Germline V gene lookup returns CDR1 LNHDA and CDR2 SQIVND (reference sequence).